Ten or more counts support the clone carrying this TCR beta chain. The data are from a study of identical twins. Each CDR3 protein is one row after TCRdb ran MiXCR on the 5' RACE reads. This sample has 220,000 or so distinct CDR3 sequences; about 7.3% occur once, and the top ten carry roughly 3.6%. The CDR3 is made up of 13 amino acids. The germline CDR1 and CDR2 sequences are KGHDR and SFDVKD. The V end lost 9 bases, the J end lost 10 bases, and 18 bases lay between the germline ends. These data were also reused for a study on yellow fever vaccine responses in identical twins.

The specimen sequenced was memory (CD45RO+) T cells sorted from blood. This receptor was obtained from a woman aged 18-29 years in good health. The chain recombines TRBV24-1 with TRBJ2-1, with unresolved D. The CDR3 DNA follows: TGTGCCACCTCAACCGATTCTTACCAGGAGCAGTTCTTC. As protein: CATSTDSYQEQFF.